The 25 T cell receptor beta chains presented below share a single source sample, sequenced in a study of blood T cell repertoires in COVID-19. Assay used: immunoSEQ multiplex PCR; TCRdb lists only in-frame clones, some missing. The sample contains about 200,000 clones, more than 70% of which appear only once. The sample consisted of peripheral blood. The receptor set was obtained from a man aged 50 to 60 with COVID-19, enrolled during active disease.

This clone was seen more than once but under ten times. The CDR3 bases are TGTGCCAGCAGCACCTTCGGGGGGAATAACGTTATGAACACTGAAGCTTTCTTT. As protein: CASSTFGGNNVMNTEAFF. The V call is TRBV4-2, the J call TRBJ1-1; TRBD1 is a possible D gene (5 bases). CDR3 length: 18 amino acids. V lost 5 bases and J 0 bases, leaving 22 bases between the germline ends. Germline CDR1 LGHNA, CDR2 YNFKEQ.

This chain uses TRBV7-6 with TRBJ1-1; D is ambiguous. The germline V gene has CDR1 SGHVS and CDR2 FNYEAQ. Trimming stripped 5 bases from V and 4 bases from J, with 5 bases between. This CDR3 is built from 11 residues. The CDR3 DNA is TGTGCCAGCAGCCGACTCACTGAAGCTTTCTTT. This sequence encodes CASSRLTEAFF. Full variable domain (rest looked up from reference TRBV7-6 and TRBJ1-1): GAGVSQSPRYKVTKRGQDVALRCDPISGHVSLYWYRQALGQGPEFLTYFNYEAQQDKSGLPNDRFSAERPEGSISTLTIQRTEQRDSAMYRCASSRLTEAFFGQGTRLTVV.

The chain employs TRBV6-2 or TRBV6-3 and TRBJ2-3, with TRBD2 matching 11 bases. After removal of 5 bases from V and 4 bases from J, the junction contained 5 bases not matched to a gene. CDR1 MNHEY and CDR2 SVGEGT come from the germline V gene. The CDR3 extends over 15 amino acids. The CDR3, as DNA: TGTGCCAGCAGTACAACTAGCGGGAGCGCAGATACGCAGTATTTT. It yields the protein CASSTTSGSADTQYF.

The V call is TRBV29-1, the J call TRBJ2-1; the D gene is possibly TRBD2 (5 bases). Deletions cut 5 bases from V and 5 bases from J, with 13 bases between. The CDR3 length is 13 residues. CDR1 and CDR2 from the germline V gene are SQVTM and ANQGSEA. CDR3 nucleotide sequence: TGCAGCGTTCGCGGGCTGCAAAACAATGAGCAGTTCTTC. This translates into CSVRGLQNNEQFF.

This chain connects TRBV24-1 to TRBJ2-1, with 14 positions matching TRBD2. The CDR3 sequence is 16 residues long. Germline V gives CDR1 KGHDR, CDR2 SFDVKD. V lost 4 bases and J lost 4; bases outside the gene matches: 2. The chain's CDR3 is CATSDRTSGGYNEQFF. As DNA, the CDR3 is TGTGCCACCAGTGACAGGACTAGCGGGGGGTACAATGAGCAGTTCTTC.

V usage is TRBV20-1 and J usage is TRBJ2-7; 8 bases line up with TRBD2. The CDR3 length is 14 residues. CDR1 is DFQATT and CDR2 is SNEGSKA in the germline V gene (reference sequence). The V segment lost 3 bases and the J segment 2 bases; nucleotides outside the gene matches: 6. CDR3 amino acids: CSASELAGPYEQYF. The CDR3 bases are TGCAGTGCTAGTGAGCTAGCGGGCCCCTACGAGCAGTACTTC.

The V gene is TRBV4-2, the J gene TRBJ2-7, with TRBD2 matching over 12 bases. V lost 0 bases to trimming and J lost 2 bases; unmatched junction nucleotides: 2. CDR3 length equals 16 residues. Germline assignment: CDR1 LGHNA and CDR2 YNFKEQ. The DNA of the CDR3 is TGTGCCAGCAGCCAAGAACCTAGCGGGGGGGCCTACGAGCAGTACTTC. Translation: CASSQEPSGGAYEQYF.

The V call is TRBV27, the J call TRBJ2-2; a possible D gene is TRBD2 (7 bases). V gave up 2 bases and J gave up 5 bases, with 12 bases separating them. CDR1 is MNHEY, CDR2 SMNVEV, per germline (reference sequence). The CDR3 length is 15 residues. The CDR3 DNA reads TGTGCCAGCAGTTTAAGGGGGAGGGAGACCGGGGAGCTGTTTTTT. It is translated as CASSLRGRETGELFF.

The DNA for the CDR3 is TGCGCCAGCAGCTTGGGGGCGACAGTTGAAGCTTTCTTT. Amino acid sequence: CASSLGATVEAFF. The chain recombines TRBV5-1 with TRBJ1-1; possible D gene TRBD1, 5 bases. V was cut by 0 bases and J by 7 bases, with 10 bases left in between. Per the germline V gene, CDR1 is SGHRS and CDR2 is YFSETQ. This CDR3 comprises 13 residues. The variable domain in full, completed from reference TRBV5-1 and TRBJ1-1, reads KAGVTQTPRYLIKTRGQQVTLSCSPISGHRSVSWYQQTPGQGLQFLFEYFSETQRNKGNFPGRFSGRQFSNSRSEMNVSTLELGDSALYLCASSLGATVEAFFGQGTRLTVV.

This chain links TRBV20-1 with TRBJ2-3; the match to TRBD1 covers 8 bases. The CDR3 contains 14 residues. Trimming at V came to 3 bases and at J to 10 bases, leaving 12 bases not matched to a gene. CDR1 is DFQATT and CDR2 is SNEGSKA in the germline V gene (reference sequence). Written as DNA, the CDR3 is TGCAGTGCTAGTGCAGGGGGCGGAATTCGTTCGCAGTATTTT. Translating it yields CSASAGGGIRSQYF.

The chain carries TRBV27 and TRBJ2-2, with 11 nucleotides matching TRBD1. Germline V gene sequence: CDR1 MNHEY, CDR2 SMNVEV (reference sequence). V shed 3 bases and J 6 bases; nucleotides not matched to a gene: 0. The CDR3 length is 14 residues. In nucleotides, the CDR3 is TGTGCCAGCAGTTTGGGACAGGGGGCCGGGGAGCTGTTTTTT. Translating gives CASSLGQGAGELFF.

The genes are TRBV5-3 and TRBJ2-4; 7 bases are a match to TRBD2. TRBV5-3 carries the ORF label, with uncertain function. The CDR3 is 16 amino acids. The junction had 8 bases not matched to a gene; V was cut back by 1 base and J by 4 bases. CDR3 in DNA: TGTGCCAGAAGCTTGTCAGTTCAGCGGGGAAAAAACATTCAGTACTTC. Translated: CARSLSVQRGKNIQYF.

The chain uses TRBV5-1 and TRBJ2-1, with TRBD2 matching 13 bases. V shed 4 bases and J 5 bases; nucleotides not matched to a gene: 6. Germline lookup yields CDR1 SGHRS and CDR2 YFSETQ. This CDR3 is built from 16 residues. CDR3 bases: TGCGCCAGCAGCAGGGCACTAGCGGGAGGGGACAATGAGCAGTTCTTC. Translated: CASSRALAGGDNEQFF. Full variable domain (remainder filled in from reference TRBV5-1 and TRBJ2-1): KAGVTQTPRYLIKTRGQQVTLSCSPISGHRSVSWYQQTPGQGLQFLFEYFSETQRNKGNFPGRFSGRQFSNSRSEMNVSTLELGDSALYLCASSRALAGGDNEQFFGPGTRLTVL.

This chain links TRBV7-8 with TRBJ2-7; D remains unclear. CDR3 length: 16 amino acids. V shed 8 bases and J shed 2 bases, with 22 bases lying between them. Germline V CDR1 and CDR2: SGHVS, FQNEAQ. CDR3 sequence reads: CASSPFSLRLPYEQYF. Here the CDR3 DNA reads TGTGCCAGCTCCCCCTTTAGCCTACGACTCCCCTACGAGCAGTACTTC.

The chain links TRBV9 to TRBJ1-1; D may be TRBD1 (5 bases). CDR3 size: 13 residues. CDR1 and CDR2 from the germline V gene are SGDLS and YYNGEE. Deletions cut 4 bases from V and 4 bases from J, with 11 bases between. Here the CDR3 reads CASSLWGGTEAFF. For the CDR3, the DNA is TGTGCCAGCAGCCTTTGGGGGGGCACTGAAGCTTTCTTT. The variable domain in full, with the rest retrieved from reference TRBV9 and TRBJ1-1, is DSGVTQTPKHLITATGQRVTLRCSPRSGDLSVYWYQQSLDQGLQFLIQYYNGEERAKGNILERFSAQQFPDLHSELNLSSLELGDSALYFCASSLWGGTEAFFGQGTRLTVV.

This clone has only a few counts. The rearrangement uses TRBV13 and TRBJ2-1; 13 positions match TRBD2. J gave up 8 bases and V 2 bases, and 15 bases lay outside the gene matches. CDR1 and CDR2 (germline): PRHDT, FYEKMQ (reference sequence). The CDR3 spans 19 residues. The CDR3 spells CASSLTNRRLAGGSHEQFF. Written as DNA, the CDR3 is TGTGCCAGCAGCTTAACAAACCGTAGACTAGCGGGAGGTTCGCATGAGCAGTTCTTC.

This clone was detected once. The rearrangement joins TRBV6-5 to TRBJ2-7; 9 nucleotides align to TRBD2. Trimming removed 6 bases from V and 2 bases from J; junction bases left unmatched: 8. The CDR3 runs 15 residues. From germline, CDR1 is MNHEY and CDR2 SVGAGI. The CDR3 DNA sequence: TGTGCCAGCAGGGCCACGGGCGGGGGGGCCTACGAGCAGTACTTC. Protein product: CASRATGGGAYEQYF.

This clone showed up just a few times. This chain joins TRBV10-3 and TRBJ2-4; D perhaps matches TRBD1 (6 bases). In germline, CDR1 is ENHRY, CDR2 SYGVKD. The CDR3 loop spans 16 amino acids. V lost 4 bases and J lost 1, with 14 bases in between. The CDR3 loop is CAISVGPQGAKNIQYF. The CDR3 DNA sequence: TGTGCCATCAGTGTGGGGCCCCAGGGGGCCAAAAACATTCAGTACTTC.

This chain uses TRBV4-1 with TRBJ2-7, with unresolved D. The V end was cut by 0 bases, the J end by 3 bases, with 6 bases between. Per germline, CDR1 MGHRA and CDR2 YSYEKL. The CDR3 is 13 amino acids. The CDR3 protein is CASSQEYNYEQYF. The CDR3, as DNA: TGCGCCAGCAGCCAAGAGTACAACTACGAGCAGTACTTC.

The CDR3 reads CASSEGASSTDTQYF. CDR3 sequence (DNA): TGTGCCAGCAGTGAGGGGGCGAGTAGCACAGATACGCAGTATTTT. The chain couples TRBV6-1 to TRBJ2-3; possible D gene TRBD1, 6 bases. CDR1 is MNHNS, CDR2 SASEGT, per germline. The CDR3 extends over 15 amino acids. The V gene lost 3 bases and the J gene lost 0 bases, with 10 bases spanning the gap.

This clone was observed a handful of times. The V and J genes are TRBV5-8 and TRBJ1-1, with TRBD1 matching 7 bases. Germline CDR1 SGHTS, CDR2 YDEGEE. The CDR3 contains 13 residues. Trimming at V came to 2 bases and at J to 6 bases, leaving 4 bases not matched to a gene. The DNA of the CDR3 is TGTGCCAGCAGCTTCGACAGGGCTTCTGAAGCTTTCTTT. Its protein product is CASSFDRASEAFF.

V usage is TRBV5-5 and J usage is TRBJ1-1; D possibly corresponds to TRBD1 (6 bases). CDR3 length: 13 residues. V lost 0 bases to trimming and J lost 8 bases, with 11 bases between them. Germline loops: CDR1 SGHKS, CDR2 YYEKEE (reference sequence). The CDR3 DNA sequence: TGTGCCAGCAGCTTGGACAGGGTGCTAGAAGCTTTCTTT. Translating gives CASSLDRVLEAFF.

This clone was counted only a few times. The chain recombines TRBV27 with TRBJ2-1; the match to TRBD2 covers 9 bases. The CDR3 contains 19 residues. CDR1 is MNHEY and CDR2 is SMNVEV in the germline V gene (reference sequence). The V gene end was trimmed by 1 base and the J gene end by 0 bases; junction bases not matched to a gene: 10. The CDR3 loop is CASSLFQRGAPSSYNEQFF. The CDR3 bases are TGTGCCAGCAGTTTATTTCAGCGGGGGGCTCCAAGCTCCTACAATGAGCAGTTCTTC.

This sequence joins TRBV27 and TRBJ2-2; perhaps TRBD1 as D (6 bases). The CDR3 has 15 residues. The germline V gene encodes CDR1 MNHEY and CDR2 SMNVEV (reference sequence). The V end lost 2 bases, the J end lost 5 bases, and 12 bases lay between the germline ends. The CDR3 DNA follows: TGTGCCAGCAGTTTACAACACAGGGTTACCGGGGAGCTGTTTTTT. It encodes CASSLQHRVTGELFF.

The genes are TRBV19 and TRBJ1-5, with 10 bases that match TRBD1. The CDR3 covers 16 residues. The V and J ends lost 7 bases and 0 bases, in that order; junction bases with no gene match: 6. Germline V CDR1 and CDR2: LNHDA, SQIVND (reference sequence). This CDR3 is CASTLGQGPSNQPQHF. Here the CDR3 DNA reads TGTGCCAGTACCCTGGGACAGGGGCCTAGCAATCAGCCCCAGCATTTT.